The subject of this entry is one T cell receptor (beta chain). The sample belongs to a study of T cells after posttransplantation cyclophosphamide. TCRdb's copy holds only in-frame clones and misses some; the assay was immunoSEQ multiplex PCR. Among 50,000 to 60,000 clones listed, 90% to 95% were seen once. V lost 4 bases and J 4 bases, leaving 19 bases between the germline ends. This CDR3 has 16 amino acids. The germline V gene has CDR1 LGHNA and CDR2 YSLEER. V usage is TRBV4-3 and J usage is TRBJ1-1; possibly TRBD1 for D (6 bases). The receptor comes from a woman under 40 in good health and a related stem cell transplant donor. The material sequenced was PBMCs. CDR3 protein: CASSPGGAREGTEAFF. The CDR3 nucleotides are TGCGCCAGCAGCCCGGGGGGGGCAAGAGAGGGCACTGAAGCTTTCTTT.